This T cell receptor (beta chain) was profiled in a study of CD8 T cells in ankylosing spondylitis. In this sample, this clonotype turned up many times. Antigen unknown. By quantitative 5'-RACE with molecular barcodes, the TCR beta libraries were made. Each CDR3 protein gets one entry after TCRdb re-called the 5' RACE reads with MiXCR. Among 200,000 or so distinct CDR3 sequences listed, more than 25% were seen once. This CDR3 region has 14 residues. Per the germline V gene, CDR1 is MGHDK and CDR2 is SYGVNS. Trimming shortened V by 1 base and J by 6 bases, and 12 bases separated the two germline ends. Notes on the study in general: The study looked at matched synovial fluid samples from ankylosing spondylitis patients. Disease-linked clones were reported to be significantly enriched there. A CD8+ phenotype characterized the disease-linked clones, which were relatively rare in peripheral blood. One TCR beta motif, made up of seven to nine highly homologous variants, appeared characteristic of ankylosing spondylitis blood.

The sample was blood, either unsorted or a sorted T cell fraction (not recorded which). This sequence originates from a male donor with ankylosing spondylitis or in good health (not recorded which). The rearrangement uses TRBV25-1 and TRBJ1-1; the D is unclear. The CDR3 region is CASSELGVGAEAFF. CDR3 sequence (DNA): TGTGCCAGCAGTGAATTGGGAGTCGGCGCTGAAGCTTTCTTT.